The 26 T cell receptor beta chains listed next were all sequenced from one sample in a study of cytotoxic CD8 clonotypes in ibrutinib-treated CLL. Generated by immunoSEQ multiplex PCR, the TCRdb table keeps only in-frame clones and is missing some. In the table there are around 70,000 clones, about nine tenths of which are singletons. The material was PBMCs, obtained after 12 months of ibrutinib treatment. The receptors stem from a human donor with chronic lymphocytic leukemia.

The V gene is TRBV5-1, the J gene TRBJ2-1; 10 nucleotides match TRBD1. Trimming cost V 5 bases and J 6 bases; bases outside gene matches: 8. The germline V gene encodes CDR1 SGHRS and CDR2 YFSETQ. The CDR3 is 15 amino acids. The CDR3 DNA reads as TGCGCCAGCAGTACCGGGACAGGGGAAATCAATGAGCAGTTCTTC. Translated: CASSTGTGEINEQFF.

This clone showed up just a few times. The rearrangement links TRBV4-1 to TRBJ2-7; D may match TRBD1 or TRBD2 (5 bases each). V lost 4 bases and J 2 bases, leaving 15 bases between the germline ends. Germline values: CDR1 MGHRA, CDR2 YSYEKL. CDR3 length: 15 residues. CDR3 sequence reads: CASSLGDHRPYEQYF. The DNA for the CDR3 is TGCGCCAGCAGCCTCGGGGACCACCGACCCTACGAGCAGTACTTC.

This chain joins TRBV6-1 and TRBJ1-2, with TRBD1 matching over 8 bases. The CDR3 covers 14 residues. V was clipped by 4 bases and J by 1 base; unmatched bases: 2. CDR1 is MNHNS, CDR2 SASEGT, per germline. CDR3 sequence (DNA): TGTGCCAGCAGTGGACAGGGGTTTAACTATGGCTACACCTTC. Its translation is CASSGQGFNYGYTF.

The sample holds one count of this clone. The chain employs TRBV27 and TRBJ2-7, with 7 bases matching TRBD2. CDR1 and CDR2 from the germline V gene are MNHEY and SMNVEV (reference sequence). This CDR3 region has 15 residues. After removal of 1 base from V and 3 bases from J, the junction contained 6 bases not matched to a gene. In DNA form, the CDR3 reads TGTGCCAGCAGTTTATGGGGGGGGAAGGTCTACGAGCAGTACTTC. This translates into CASSLWGGKVYEQYF.

The J gene is TRBJ1-3, the V gene TRBV19; D call uncertain. Trimming removed 5 bases at V and 0 bases at J, with 11 bases between. Germline V CDR1 and CDR2: LNHDA, SQIVND (reference sequence). The CDR3 is 15 amino acids. The CDR3 region has the DNA TGTGCCAGTAGTTGGCAGGAGAGCTCTGGAAACACCATATATTTT. Protein: CASSWQESSGNTIYF.

The genes are TRBV30 and TRBJ2-3; 12 bases line up with TRBD2. CDR1 is GTSNPN, CDR2 SVGIG, per germline (reference sequence). The CDR3 is made up of 15 amino acids. Trimming took 1 base from V and 5 from J; bases not matched to a gene: 4. The CDR3 DNA reads as TGTGCCTGGAGTGCTAGCGGGAGGGCCCAAGATACGCAGTATTTT. Translating gives CAWSASGRAQDTQYF.

The CDR3 sequence: CASSLFPRQGEQFF. Here the CDR3 DNA reads TGTGCCAGCAGCTTATTCCCCCGACAGGGTGAGCAGTTCTTC. V and J are TRBV11-3 and TRBJ2-1, with 7 positions matching TRBD1. The CDR3 is 14 amino acids. J gave up 9 bases and V 2 bases, and 7 bases lay outside the gene matches. CDR1 SGHNT and CDR2 YENEEA come from the germline V gene.

The rearrangement joins TRBV5-6 to TRBJ2-1; D is unresolved. The ends were cut back, 10 bases at V and 11 bases at J, with 19 bases in the middle. This CDR3 comprises 12 residues. CDR1 and CDR2 (germline): SGHDT, YYEEEE. CDR3 sequence: CASSSLMTKQFF. DNA of the CDR3: TGTGCCTCCTCCTCCCTAATGACAAAGCAGTTCTTC.

This clone was seen only once. The gene calls are TRBV7-6 and TRBJ2-5; D not certain. The CDR3 covers 14 residues. V was clipped by 1 base and J by 5 bases, with 11 bases between them. CDR1 is SGHVS, CDR2 FNYEAQ, per germline. CDR3 protein: CASSLVTTRETQYF. CDR3 sequence (DNA): TGTGCCAGCAGCTTAGTCACGACGAGGGAGACCCAGTACTTC. Variable domain in full (rest from reference TRBV7-6 and TRBJ2-5): GAGVSQSPRYKVTKRGQDVALRCDPISGHVSLYWYRQALGQGPEFLTYFNYEAQQDKSGLPNDRFSAERPEGSISTLTIQRTEQRDSAMYRCASSLVTTRETQYFGPGTRLLVL.

CDR3 sequence (DNA): TGCAGCGTTGAAGATAACAGGGGCCATAACTATGGCTACACCTTC. Translating gives CSVEDNRGHNYGYTF. The chain is built from TRBV29-1 and TRBJ1-2; TRBD1 matches 7 bases. Germline V gives CDR1 SQVTM, CDR2 ANQGSEA. This CDR3 spans 15 amino acids. The V gene end was trimmed by 0 bases and the J gene end by 1 base; junction bases not matched to a gene: 5.

This chain connects TRBV30 to TRBJ2-2; tentatively, D is TRBD1 (6 bases). This CDR3 region has 16 residues. Trimming left V 1 base short and J 6 bases short, with 18 bases between. The germline gives CDR1 GTSNPN, CDR2 SVGIG (reference sequence). As DNA, the CDR3 is TGTGCCTGGAGTGCAAAGGCTACAGGGTCCTCCGGGGAGCTGTTTTTT. This sequence encodes CAWSAKATGSSGELFF.

The V and J genes are TRBV7-2 and TRBJ2-7, with no clear D. This CDR3 has 13 residues. The germline V and J ends were trimmed by 5 bases and 0 bases, with 8 bases remaining between them. Looked up from germline, CDR1 is SGHTA and CDR2 is FQGNSA. The CDR3 bases are TGTGCCAGCAGCACCCGGAGCTCCTACGAGCAGTACTTC. Encoded protein: CASSTRSSYEQYF.

This clone was detected only a few times. The chain is built from TRBV7-2 and TRBJ1-5; tentative D call: TRBD1 (5 bases). Germline lookup yields CDR1 SGHTA and CDR2 FQGNSA. V lost 5 bases and J lost 0, with 11 bases in between. The CDR3 has 15 residues. CDR3 loop: CASSPLGGSNQPQHF. As DNA, the CDR3 is TGTGCCAGCAGCCCTCTGGGGGGTAGCAATCAGCCCCAGCATTTT.

The genes are TRBV5-1 and TRBJ1-1, with 8 bases fitting TRBD1. This CDR3 comprises 15 residues. With 3 bases clipped from V and 3 bases from J, the junction kept 7 bases outside the gene matches. In germline, CDR1 is SGHRS, CDR2 YFSETQ. The CDR3 protein is CASSSTGERYTEAFF. The CDR3 DNA is TGCGCCAGCAGCTCGACAGGGGAACGGTACACTGAAGCTTTCTTT.

The V and J genes are TRBV21-1 and TRBJ1-1; the table's D call TRBD1 went unverified against the DNA. TRBV21-1 is a documented pseudogene. This CDR3 is built from 16 residues. CDR3 sequence: CASSKVDRFKNTEAFF. The CDR3 DNA reads TGTGCCAGCAGCAAAGTTGACAGATTTAAGAACACTGAAGCTTTCTTT.

The gene calls are TRBV7-8 and TRBJ2-1; 11 positions match TRBD2. J gave up 2 bases and V 5 bases, and 8 bases lay outside the gene matches. The CDR3 is made up of 17 amino acids. Germline CDR1 reads SGHVS; CDR2 reads FQNEAQ. CDR3 sequence (DNA): TGTGCCAGCAGCCTAATGGGACTAGCGGCGACCTACAATGAGCAGTTCTTC. This encodes CASSLMGLAATYNEQFF.

The chain uses TRBV7-6 and TRBJ1-1; 7 bases align to TRBD1. The length of the CDR3 is 15 residues. Germline values: CDR1 SGHVS, CDR2 FNYEAQ. Unmatched junction bases numbered 5, after V lost 3 bases and J lost 1 base. The CDR3 reads CASSFEDRPNTEAFF. The CDR3 region has the DNA TGTGCCAGCAGCTTTGAGGACAGGCCGAACACTGAAGCTTTCTTT.

The genes are TRBV7-9 and TRBJ2-3; weak D call: TRBD1 (5 bases). From germline, CDR1 is SEHNR and CDR2 FQNEAQ (reference sequence). Trimming shortened V by 1 base and J by 2 bases, and 10 bases separated the two germline ends. This CDR3 contains 15 residues. DNA of the CDR3: TGTGCCAGCAGCTTAGTGGGCAGGGTCACAGATACGCAGTATTTT. This sequence encodes CASSLVGRVTDTQYF.

The chain employs TRBV4-1 and TRBJ2-7; D unresolved. Germline assignment: CDR1 MGHRA and CDR2 YSYEKL. V was pared by 1 base and J by 3 bases, with 7 bases between. This CDR3 is built from 13 residues. The CDR3 spells CASSQGPSYEQYF. In nucleotides, the CDR3 is TGCGCCAGCAGCCAAGGTCCGAGCTACGAGCAGTACTTC.

The chain combines TRBV19 with TRBJ2-1; 11 bases align to TRBD2. The CDR3 is 16 amino acids. Germline V lookup: CDR1 LNHDA, CDR2 SQIVND (reference sequence). With 5 bases clipped from V and 7 bases from J, the junction kept 10 bases outside the gene matches. The CDR3 reads CASSHIGLAGGNEQFF. DNA of the CDR3: TGTGCCAGTAGTCACATCGGGCTAGCGGGAGGTAATGAGCAGTTCTTC.

This chain uses TRBV15 with TRBJ2-5; TRBD2 aligns across 10 bases. The end of the DNA fits TRBJ2-7 better, so the J call may be wrong. The length of the CDR3 is 18 residues. CDR1 is LNHNV, CDR2 YYDKDF, per germline (reference sequence). CDR3 in DNA: TGTGCCACCAGCAGAGACAGGGGGACTAGCGTAAGCTCCTACGAGCAGTACTTC. It translates to CATSRDRGTSVSSYEQYF.

CDR3 region: CATIAASTDTQYF. CDR3 DNA sequence: TGTGCCACCATAGCGGCTAGCACAGATACGCAGTATTTT. The chain has TRBV2 and TRBJ2-3; a weak D match, TRBD2 (6 bases). From germline, CDR1 is SNHLY and CDR2 FYNNEI. The CDR3 sequence is 13 residues long. Trimming cost V 10 bases and J 0 bases, with 11 bases left between them.

Points on this clone: This CDR3 is also generated by other DNA sequences in the sample. The chain carries TRBV6-5 and TRBJ2-2; 13 bases are shared with TRBD2. Germline CDR1 reads MNHEY; CDR2 reads SVGAGI. The CDR3 runs 16 residues. The V and J ends lost 6 bases and 9 bases, in that order; junction bases with no gene match: 10. CDR3 sequence: CASSYTSGRAFRELFF. In nucleotides, the CDR3 is TGTGCCAGCAGCTACACTAGCGGGAGGGCCTTTAGGGAGCTGTTTTTT.

This clone was detected only a few times. The J gene is TRBJ1-1, the V gene TRBV30; D unclear. The CDR3 runs 12 residues. Germline V gene data show CDR1 as GTSNPN and CDR2 as SVGIG (reference sequence). V was trimmed by 0 bases and J by 11 bases, leaving 13 bases between them. The CDR3 region has the DNA TGTGCCTGGAGTGTTGAAAGAGGGTTGGCTTTCTTT. It encodes CAWSVERGLAFF.

The chain uses TRBV27 and TRBJ2-7, with D tentatively TRBD2 (6 bases). V lost 3 bases, J lost 0 bases, and 12 bases lay in between. The CDR3 contains 15 residues. Germline V gives CDR1 MNHEY, CDR2 SMNVEV (reference sequence). CDR3 DNA: TGTGCCAGCAGTTTCAGCCTGGGGGGCTCCTACGAGCAGTACTTC. Residues: CASSFSLGGSYEQYF.

Of note for this clone: An end of the junction differs from the germline gene, which may be a read error. The chain carries TRBV10-2 and TRBJ2-7, with 9 bases that match TRBD2. This CDR3 is built from 17 residues. The germline V gene has CDR1 WSHSY and CDR2 SAAADI. The CDR3 protein is CASIETSGYRGVGEQYF. The CDR3 DNA is TGCGCCAGCATTGAGACTAGCGGATATCGAGGTGTCGGCGAGCAGTACTTC.